The sequence of this T cell receptor beta chain was determined in a study of blood T cell repertoires in COVID-19. As for the study in general: The United States, Italy and Spain supplied acute and convalescent COVID-19 samples. From T cells, B-cell-depleted T cells, or PBMCs came the material, which was cDNA or gDNA.

Per the study methods: Researchers report that nucleated cell counts were estimated from reference gene primer amplification. Using immunoSEQ multiplex PCR, the repertoire was profiled, and TCRdb retains in-frame clones only, with some absent. The D gene and trimming were derived from the DNA, and the V and J assignments and clone size from that table. The sample holds about 200,000 clones, around nine tenths seen once. Germline CDR1 reads SGHRS; CDR2 reads YFSETQ. J was trimmed by 8 bases and V by 0 bases; bases with no gene match: 5. The CDR3 totals 15 residues. The clonotype comes from a man aged 18 to 35 with active or convalescent COVID-19. Input material: peripheral blood. The gene calls are TRBV5-1 and TRBJ1-6, with 7 bases matching TRBD1. CDR3 region: CASSLGTGSDSPLHF. CDR3 coding DNA: TGCGCCAGCAGCTTGGGGACAGGTAGTGATTCACCCCTCCACTTT.